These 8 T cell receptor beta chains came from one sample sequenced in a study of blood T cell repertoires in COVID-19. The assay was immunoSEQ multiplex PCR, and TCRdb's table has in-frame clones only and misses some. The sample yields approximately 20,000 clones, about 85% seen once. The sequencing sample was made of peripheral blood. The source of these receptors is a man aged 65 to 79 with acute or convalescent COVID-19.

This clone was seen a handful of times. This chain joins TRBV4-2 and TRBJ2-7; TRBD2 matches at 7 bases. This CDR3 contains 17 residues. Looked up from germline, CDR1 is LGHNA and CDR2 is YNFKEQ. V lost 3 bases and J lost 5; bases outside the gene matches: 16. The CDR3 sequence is CASSQGLRAGVSDEQYF. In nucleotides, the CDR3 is TGTGCCAGCAGCCAGGGTCTTCGGGCGGGAGTTTCTGACGAGCAGTACTTC.

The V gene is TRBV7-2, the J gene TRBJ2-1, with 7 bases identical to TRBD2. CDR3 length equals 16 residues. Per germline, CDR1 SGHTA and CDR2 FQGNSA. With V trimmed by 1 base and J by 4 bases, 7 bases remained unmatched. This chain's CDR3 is CASSLDGSSGYNEQFF. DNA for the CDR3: TGTGCCAGCAGCTTAGACGGCTCTAGCGGATACAATGAGCAGTTCTTC.

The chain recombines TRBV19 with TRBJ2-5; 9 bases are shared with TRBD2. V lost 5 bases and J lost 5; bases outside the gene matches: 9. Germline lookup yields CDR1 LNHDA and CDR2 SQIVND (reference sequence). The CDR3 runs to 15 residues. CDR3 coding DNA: TGTGCCAGTAGTCCTTCTAGCGGGAACGGGGAGACCCAGTACTTC. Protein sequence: CASSPSSGNGETQYF.

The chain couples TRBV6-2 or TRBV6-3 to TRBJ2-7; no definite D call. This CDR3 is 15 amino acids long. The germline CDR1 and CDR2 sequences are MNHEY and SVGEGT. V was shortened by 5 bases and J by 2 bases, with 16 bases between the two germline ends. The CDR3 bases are TGTGCCAGCAGTGGCAGACAACGACCCCCCTACGAGCAGTACTTC. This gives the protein CASSGRQRPPYEQYF.

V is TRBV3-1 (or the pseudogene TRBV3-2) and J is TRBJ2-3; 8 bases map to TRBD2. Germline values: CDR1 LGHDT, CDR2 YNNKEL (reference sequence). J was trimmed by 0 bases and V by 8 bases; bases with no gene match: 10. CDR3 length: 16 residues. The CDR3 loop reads CASRSLAGSSTDTQYF. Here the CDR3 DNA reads TGTGCCAGCCGATCGCTAGCGGGTAGTAGCACAGATACGCAGTATTTT.

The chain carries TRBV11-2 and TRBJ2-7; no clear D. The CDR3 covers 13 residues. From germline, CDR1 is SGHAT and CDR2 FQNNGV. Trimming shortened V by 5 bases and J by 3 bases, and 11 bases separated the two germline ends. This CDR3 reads CASSERWYYEQYF. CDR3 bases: TGTGCCAGCAGCGAGAGATGGTACTACGAGCAGTACTTC.

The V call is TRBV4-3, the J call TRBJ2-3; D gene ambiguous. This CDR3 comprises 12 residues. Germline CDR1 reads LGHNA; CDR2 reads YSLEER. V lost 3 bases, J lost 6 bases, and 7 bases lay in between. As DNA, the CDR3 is TGCGCCAGCAGCCAGGCCCAGGATACGCAGTATTTT. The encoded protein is CASSQAQDTQYF.

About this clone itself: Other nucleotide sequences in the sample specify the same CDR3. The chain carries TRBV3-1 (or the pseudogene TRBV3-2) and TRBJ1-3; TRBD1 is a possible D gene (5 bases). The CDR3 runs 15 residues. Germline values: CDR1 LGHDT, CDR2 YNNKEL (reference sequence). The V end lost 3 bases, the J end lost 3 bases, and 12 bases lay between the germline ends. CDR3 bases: TGTGCCAGCAGCCACTCGGGGGAGGGTGGAAACACCATATATTTT. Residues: CASSHSGEGGNTIYF.